The 15 T cell receptor beta chains given below trace back to one sample, sequenced in a study of T cell responses to AZD1222 COVID-19 vaccine. Data came from immunoSEQ multiplex PCR; TCRdb stores just in-frame clones and leaves some out. The sample shows about 160,000 clones, 92% of them seen only once. The specimen was peripheral blood, collected on day 0 of MenACWY control vaccination. These receptors were taken from an adult in good health.

The CDR3 DNA reads as TGTGCCAGCAAAAGCAGGACAGGTGGAAACAATGAGCAGTTCTTC. It specifies CASKSRTGGNNEQFF. The genes are TRBV27 and TRBJ2-1, with TRBD1 identical over 7 bases. J gave up 5 bases and V 7 bases, and 11 bases lay outside the gene matches. The CDR3 runs to 15 residues. Germline-derived CDR1 and CDR2 are MNHEY and SMNVEV (reference sequence).

This rearrangement joins TRBV2 to TRBJ1-3; D unclear. The CDR3 has 16 residues. Deletions cut 4 bases from V and 1 base from J, with 14 bases between. The V gene's germline CDR1 is SNHLY and CDR2 FYNNEI. CDR3 loop: CASSGEAESSGNTIYF. The CDR3 nucleotides read TGTGCCAGCAGTGGGGAGGCAGAGTCGTCTGGAAACACCATATATTTT. Full variable domain (outside the CDR3, taken from reference TRBV2 and TRBJ1-3): EPEVTQTPSHQVTQMGQEVILRCVPISNHLYFYWYRQILGQKVEFLVSFYNNEISEKSEIFDDQFSVERPDGSNFTLKIRSTKLEDSAMYFCASSGEAESSGNTIYFGEGSWLTVV.

This chain links TRBV9 with TRBJ2-1, with 8 nucleotides matching TRBD2. Trimming at V came to 3 bases and at J to 7 bases, leaving 6 bases not matched to a gene. There are 14 residues in the CDR3. Germline-derived CDR1 and CDR2 are SGDLS and YYNGEE. The CDR3 nucleotides read TGTGCCAGCAGCGACTTAGCGGGATGGAATGAGCAGTTCTTC. Protein product: CASSDLAGWNEQFF.

This clone showed up just once. The genes are TRBV3-1 (or the pseudogene TRBV3-2) and TRBJ2-3; the D gene is possibly TRBD2 (5 bases). V was clipped by 1 base and J by 3 bases, with 11 bases between them. From germline, CDR1 is LGHDT and CDR2 YNNKEL (reference sequence). The CDR3 loop spans 15 amino acids. The DNA of the CDR3 is TGTGCCAGCAGCCAAGCTGGGCCGGGGACAGATACGCAGTATTTT. As protein: CASSQAGPGTDTQYF.

The J gene is TRBJ2-1, the V gene TRBV29-1; D uncertain. V lost 5 bases and J lost 1, with 18 bases in between. CDR1 is SQVTM and CDR2 is ANQGSEA in the germline V gene. The CDR3 extends over 16 amino acids. CDR3 in amino acids: CSVLPTTARSYNEQFF. In DNA form, the CDR3 reads TGCAGCGTTCTCCCTACTACGGCCCGATCCTACAATGAGCAGTTCTTC.

The chain couples TRBV3-1 (or the pseudogene TRBV3-2) to TRBJ1-3; TRBD1 is a possible D gene (5 bases). The CDR3 extends over 14 amino acids. Germline V gene data show CDR1 as LGHDT and CDR2 as YNNKEL (reference sequence). Trimming removed 1 base from V and 3 bases from J, with 7 bases in between. The DNA of the CDR3 is TGTGCCAGCAGCCAAGGACAGAATGGAAACACCATATATTTT. Residues: CASSQGQNGNTIYF.

The gene calls are TRBV12-5 and TRBJ2-7, with D uncertain. Trimming took 3 bases from V and 4 from J, leaving 10 bases between them. This CDR3 spans 13 amino acids. Germline CDR1 LGHNT, CDR2 FRNRAP. CDR3 amino acids: CASGFEIRYEQYF. CDR3 DNA sequence: TGTGCTAGTGGTTTTGAGATAAGATACGAGCAGTACTTC.

The V gene is TRBV28, the J gene TRBJ2-1; 10 positions match TRBD2. The germline V gene has CDR1 MDHEN and CDR2 SYDVKM. The J segment lost 8 bases and the V segment lost 4 bases, leaving 5 bases of the junction unmatched. The CDR3 runs 14 residues. The CDR3, as DNA: TGTGCCAGCAGTTGGGCTAGCGGGAGTGATGAGCAGTTCTTC. This codes for CASSWASGSDEQFF.

The J gene is TRBJ2-1, the V gene TRBV6-6; maybe TRBD1 (7 bases). Germline CDR1 is MNHNY and CDR2 is SVGAGI (reference sequence). The ends were cut back, 2 bases at V and 10 bases at J, with 15 bases in the middle. The CDR3 loop spans 14 amino acids. In DNA form, the CDR3 reads TGTGCCAGCAGTTACCCCCCAGGGGGGAGGGAGCAGTTCTTC. This codes for CASSYPPGGREQFF.

This clone appeared once. The V call is TRBV10-2, the J call TRBJ2-3, with 7 bases identical to TRBD2. CDR3 length equals 15 residues. The germline V gene encodes CDR1 WSHSY and CDR2 SAAADI. Trimming removed 4 bases from V and 3 bases from J; junction bases left unmatched: 7. The chain's CDR3 is CASSGEGRKTDTQYF. The CDR3 region has the DNA TGCGCCAGCAGTGGGGAGGGGAGAAAAACAGATACGCAGTATTTT.

The chain couples TRBV19 to TRBJ2-2; D gene unclear. With 7 bases removed from V and 3 bases from J, the gap between germline ends came to 12 bases. The CDR3 contains 14 residues. The germline V gene has CDR1 LNHDA and CDR2 SQIVND (reference sequence). CDR3 sequence: CASTTPSYTGELFF. The CDR3 region has the DNA TGTGCCAGTACTACCCCCTCGTACACCGGGGAGCTGTTTTTT.

This chain links TRBV15 with TRBJ1-5; 7 bases are shared with TRBD1. Per the germline V gene, CDR1 is LNHNV and CDR2 is YYDKDF (reference sequence). This CDR3 region has 14 residues. The V and J ends lost 6 bases and 3 bases, in that order; junction bases with no gene match: 5. The CDR3 DNA follows: TGTGCCACCAGGTACGACAGGGTCAATCAGCCCCAGCATTTT. Translation gives CATRYDRVNQPQHF.

V and J are TRBV28 and TRBJ1-6; D ambiguous. Germline lookup yields CDR1 MDHEN and CDR2 SYDVKM. V gave up 7 bases and J gave up 7 bases, with 8 bases separating them. The CDR3 consists of 12 residues. The CDR3 DNA is TGTGCCAGCAACCCACCCAATTCACCCCTCCACTTT. It yields the protein CASNPPNSPLHF.

V gene TRBV15 combines with J gene TRBJ2-5, with TRBD1 matching over 9 bases. J gave up 4 bases and V 1 base, and 4 bases lay outside the gene matches. The CDR3 is 15 residues long. Germline V CDR1 and CDR2: LNHNV, YYDKDF (reference sequence). The CDR3 region has the DNA TGTGCCACCAGCAGAGGGGGACAGGGCACAGAGACCCAGTACTTC. This sequence encodes CATSRGGQGTETQYF.

Only one count was recorded for this clone. The chain employs TRBV7-3 and TRBJ2-7; D unresolved. This CDR3 spans 13 amino acids. From germline, CDR1 is SGHTA and CDR2 FQGTGA. V dropped 2 bases and J dropped 0 bases, with 5 bases sitting between them. The CDR3 loop is CASSLGASYEQYF. In DNA form, the CDR3 reads TGTGCCAGCAGCTTAGGAGCCTCCTACGAGCAGTACTTC.